The rows below give T cell receptor beta chains drawn from one sample of a study of control samples from healthy donors and cancer patients. Sequenced by immunoSEQ multiplex PCR; TCRdb stores in-frame clones only, minus some. The table records 100,000 to 150,000 clones, about 89% of them present only once. Sequences were obtained from blood. All receptors come from a man aged 50-60 years in good health. Each CDR3 is given with its conserved first and last residue. A D gene is named only where the DNA matches it firmly. Part of the rows lack a size; the others show once, few, many or a class for expanded clones.

CDR3,DNA,V,length,size,D,J
CASSESKRTTGMYEQYF,TGCGCCAGCAGTGAGTCGAAGCGCACCACTGGGATGTACGAGCAGTACTTC,TRBV10-1,17,NA,NA,TRBJ2-7
CASSYNEGAYTGELFF,TGTGCCAGCAGTTACAACGAGGGGGCCTACACCGGGGAGCTGTTTTTT,TRBV6-2/TRBV6-3,16,once,TRBD1,TRBJ2-2
CASSQDGIGQTNTEAFF,TGCGCCAGCAGCCAAGATGGCATCGGACAGACGAACACTGAAGCTTTCTTT,TRBV4-1,17,NA,NA,TRBJ1-1
CASKGQFNQPQHF,TGTGCCAGTAAAGGACAGTTCAATCAGCCCCAGCATTTT,TRBV19,13,once,NA,TRBJ1-5
CASSQDRASNQPQHF,TGCGCCAGCAGCCAAGACAGGGCTAGCAATCAGCCCCAGCATTTT,TRBV4-3,15,NA,NA,TRBJ1-5
CASSQGDSRGRGYTF,TGCGCCAGCAGCCAAGGGGACAGCAGGGGCCGAGGCTACACCTTC,TRBV4-1,15,NA,TRBD1,TRBJ1-2
CASDQRRGPYEQYF,TGTGCCAGCGACCAGAGAAGGGGGCCCTACGAGCAGTACTTC,TRBV6-4,14,NA,TRBD1,TRBJ2-7
CASSPGLAGLEGEQFF,TGTGCCAGCAGTCCCGGACTAGCGGGCCTCGAGGGTGAGCAGTTCTTC,TRBV27,16,NA,TRBD2,TRBJ2-1
CSVKGRGITNYGYTF,TGCAGCGTTAAAGGCAGGGGGATCACTAACTATGGCTACACCTTC,TRBV29-1,15,NA,TRBD1,TRBJ1-2
CASSLVSVSMNTEAFF,TGTGCCAGCAGCTTAGTTTCAGTCAGTATGAACACTGAAGCTTTCTTT,TRBV7-2,16,NA,NA,TRBJ1-1
CASSHEGLKSSSNQPQHF,TGTGCCAGCAGCCATGAGGGACTGAAGAGTAGTAGCAATCAGCCCCAGCATTTT,TRBV7-2,18,few,NA,TRBJ1-5
CASSLASPGGTEAFF,TGCGCCAGCAGCTTGGCCTCACCGGGGGGCACTGAAGCTTTCTTT,TRBV5-1,15,NA,NA,TRBJ1-1
CASSLRTDLSYEQYF,TGTGCCAGCAGTCTACGGACAGACCTCAGCTACGAGCAGTACTTC,TRBV27,15,NA,NA,TRBJ2-7